This TCR beta chain was captured in a study of T-cell reconstitution after alpha-beta-depleted transplantation in children. Findings and caveats of the study: Several hundred expanded graft clones reportedly were the source of alpha-beta T cells about two months after transplant.

CDR3 length: 13 residues. CDR1 is MDHEN, CDR2 SYDVKM, per germline. V dropped 8 bases and J dropped 3; count of bases not matched to a gene: 5. The table lists this clonotype with a count of one. Its antigen is still unknown. Unique molecular identifiers tagged the TCRbeta library. TCRdb re-derived calls from the PCR reads in MiXCR, one entry per CDR3 protein. The table has 580,000 or so distinct CDR3 sequences, about 23% seen once; the top ten hold about 14%. The chain joins TRBV28 to TRBJ2-7; TRBD1 aligns across 9 bases. Sequences were derived from PBMCs, mostly from graft donor cells, sampled 360 days after TCRalphabeta/CD19-depleted stem cell transplant. This TCR was sampled from a boy under two years old who had a stem cell transplant for acute myeloid leukemia, so the T cells may come from the graft donor. The chain's CDR3 is CASGTGFGYEQYV. The CDR3 DNA reads as TGTGCCAGCGGGACAGGGTTCGGCTACGAGCAGTACGTC.